This T cell receptor beta chain was identified during a study of molecular identifiers for immune sequencing clone quantification. Findings and limits, study-wide: Underestimated sizes of highly expanded clones could result from identical TCR molecules that share a barcode. Clones carrying above 20 RNA copies accounted for over 97% of effector molecules, under 1% in naive cells.

This clonotype was recorded many times. Its matching antigen is unknown. Germline V gene sequence: CDR1 DFQATT, CDR2 SNEGSKA (reference sequence). The CDR3 runs 16 residues. After removal of 0 bases from V and 0 bases from J, the junction contained 1 base not matched to a gene. TCRdb passed the PCR reads through MiXCR, listing each CDR3 protein once. The repertoire holds some 590,000 distinct CDR3 sequences, with 25% as singletons. The chain employs TRBV20-1 and TRBJ2-3, with TRBD2 identical over 12 bases. The origin of this receptor is a human donor in good health. Some libraries in this study had Jurkat cell RNA spiked in. Sequences were obtained from naive CD8+ T cells from blood, with Jurkat cell RNA spiked in. Subset here: FACS-sorted CD8+CD4-CCR7+CD45RA+ naive T cells. In DNA, the CDR3 is TGCAGTGCTAGAGAGGGACTAGCGGGTAGCACAGATACGCAGTATTTT. This encodes CSAREGLAGSTDTQYF.